The clone carrying this T cell receptor (beta chain) was counted between two and nine times. Its antigen is unknown. This entry belongs to a study of CD8+ T cells in alopecia areata. Reverse transcription of extracted RNA yielded cDNA, which provided the sequencing template. The assay was immunoSEQ multiplex PCR, and TCRdb's table has in-frame clones only and misses some. The sample includes 150,000 to 200,000 clones, roughly 60% of them seen just once. Points from the study as a whole: Relative to normal scalp, lesional scalp, especially alopecia totalis/universalis, showed higher clonality. Between patients, shared TCR sequences were less clear than in mice. This was possibly due in part to HLA diversity in the patient population. Tofacitinib yielded significantly lower scalp clonality and fewer expanded CD8+ clones among the top 100.

Trimming cost V 0 bases and J 3 bases; bases outside gene matches: 4. CDR1 and CDR2 (germline): SGHRS, YFSETQ. The CDR3 spans 15 residues. Treatment in this sample: oral pan-JAK inhibitor, 5-10 mg twice daily. Sample: CD4+ T cells sorted from blood, taken at week 24, from a patient treated with tofacitinib. This clonotype originated in a human donor with alopecia areata. The rearrangement uses TRBV5-1 and TRBJ2-7, with 9 bases matching TRBD1. The CDR3 coding sequence is TGCGCCAGCAGCTTGGGAGGGACAGGGAACTACGAGCAGTACTTC. Translation: CASSLGGTGNYEQYF.